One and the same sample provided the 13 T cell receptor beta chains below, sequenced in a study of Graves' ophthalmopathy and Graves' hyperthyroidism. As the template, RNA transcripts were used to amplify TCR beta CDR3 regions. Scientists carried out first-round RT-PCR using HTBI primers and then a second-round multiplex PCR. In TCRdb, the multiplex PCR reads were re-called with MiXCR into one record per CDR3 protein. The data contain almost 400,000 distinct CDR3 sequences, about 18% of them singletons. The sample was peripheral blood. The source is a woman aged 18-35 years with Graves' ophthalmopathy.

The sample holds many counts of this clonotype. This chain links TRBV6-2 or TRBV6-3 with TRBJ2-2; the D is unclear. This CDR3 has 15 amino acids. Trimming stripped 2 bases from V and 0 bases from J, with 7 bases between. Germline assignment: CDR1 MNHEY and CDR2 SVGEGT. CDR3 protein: CASSYIGPNTGELFF. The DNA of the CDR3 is TGTGCCAGCAGTTACATTGGGCCGAACACCGGGGAGCTGTTTTTT.

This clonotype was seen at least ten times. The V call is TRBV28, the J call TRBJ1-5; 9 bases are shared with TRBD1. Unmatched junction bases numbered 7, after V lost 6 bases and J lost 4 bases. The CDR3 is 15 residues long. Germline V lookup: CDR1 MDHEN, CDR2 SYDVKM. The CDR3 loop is CASSFRTGVNQPQHF. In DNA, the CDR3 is TGTGCCAGCAGCTTTCGGACAGGGGTTAATCAGCCCCAGCATTTT. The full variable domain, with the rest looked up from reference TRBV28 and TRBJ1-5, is DVKVTQSSRYLVKRTGEKVFLECVQDMDHENMFWYRQDPGLGLRLIYFSYDVKMKEKGDIPEGYSVSREKKERFSLILESASTNQTSMYLCASSFRTGVNQPQHFGDGTRLSIL.

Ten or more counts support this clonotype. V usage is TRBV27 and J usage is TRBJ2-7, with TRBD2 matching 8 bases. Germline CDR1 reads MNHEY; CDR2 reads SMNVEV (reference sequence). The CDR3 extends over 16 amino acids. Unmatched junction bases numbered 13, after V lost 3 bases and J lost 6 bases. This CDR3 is CASSLYIRTSLGEQYF. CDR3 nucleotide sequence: TGTGCCAGCAGTTTGTATATCCGGACTAGCCTCGGCGAGCAGTACTTC.

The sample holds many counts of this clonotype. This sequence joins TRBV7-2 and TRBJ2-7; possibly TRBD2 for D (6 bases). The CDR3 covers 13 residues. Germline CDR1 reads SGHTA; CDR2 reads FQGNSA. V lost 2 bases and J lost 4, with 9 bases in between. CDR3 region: CASSLMAGYEQYF. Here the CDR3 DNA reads TGTGCCAGCAGCTTAATGGCGGGGTACGAGCAGTACTTC.

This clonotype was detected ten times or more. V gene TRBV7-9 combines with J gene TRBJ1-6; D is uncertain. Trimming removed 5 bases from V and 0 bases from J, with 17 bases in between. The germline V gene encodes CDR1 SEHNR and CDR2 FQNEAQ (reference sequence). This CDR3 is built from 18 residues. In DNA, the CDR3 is TGTGCCAGCAGCAACCTCGGGCGGGCGTCCTCCTATAATTCACCCCTCCACTTT. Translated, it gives CASSNLGRASSYNSPLHF.

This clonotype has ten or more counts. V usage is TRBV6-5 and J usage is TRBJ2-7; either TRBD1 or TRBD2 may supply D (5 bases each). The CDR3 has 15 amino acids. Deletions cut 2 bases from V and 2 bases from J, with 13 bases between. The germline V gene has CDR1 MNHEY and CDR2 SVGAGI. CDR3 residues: CASSYGADIAYEQYF. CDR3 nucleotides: TGTGCCAGCAGTTACGGAGCGGACATAGCCTACGAGCAGTACTTC.

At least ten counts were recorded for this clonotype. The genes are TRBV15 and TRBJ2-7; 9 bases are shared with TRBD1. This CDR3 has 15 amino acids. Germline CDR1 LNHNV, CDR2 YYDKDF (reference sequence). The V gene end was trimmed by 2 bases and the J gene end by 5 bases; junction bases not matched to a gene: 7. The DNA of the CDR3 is TGTGCCACCAGCAGAACAGGACGACAGGGGGACGAGCAGTACTTC. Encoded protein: CATSRTGRQGDEQYF.

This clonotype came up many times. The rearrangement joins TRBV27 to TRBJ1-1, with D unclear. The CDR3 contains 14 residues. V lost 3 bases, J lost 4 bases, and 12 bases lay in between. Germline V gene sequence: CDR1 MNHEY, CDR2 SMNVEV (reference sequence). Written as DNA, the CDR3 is TGTGCCAGCAGTTTCCTCGGAGCTAGCACTGAAGCTTTCTTT. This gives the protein CASSFLGASTEAFF.

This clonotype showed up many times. The DNA for the CDR3 is TGCGCCAGCAGCTTGATGGGGAAGGATGGCTACACCTTC. Its protein product is CASSLMGKDGYTF. J is TRBJ1-2 and V is TRBV5-1; D not certain. Germline values: CDR1 SGHRS, CDR2 YFSETQ. The CDR3 consists of 13 residues. The V and J ends lost 1 base and 6 bases respectively, with 10 bases between them.

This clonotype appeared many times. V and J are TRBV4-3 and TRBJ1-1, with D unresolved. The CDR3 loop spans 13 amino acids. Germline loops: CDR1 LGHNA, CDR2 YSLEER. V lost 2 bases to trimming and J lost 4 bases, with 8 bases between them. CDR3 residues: CASSQTRSTEAFF. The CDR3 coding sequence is TGCGCCAGCAGCCAAACAAGGAGCACTGAAGCTTTCTTT.

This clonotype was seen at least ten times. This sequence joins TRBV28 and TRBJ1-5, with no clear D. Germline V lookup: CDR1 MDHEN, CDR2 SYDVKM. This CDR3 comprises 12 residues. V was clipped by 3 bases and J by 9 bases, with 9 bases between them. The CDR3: CASSFGVRPQHF. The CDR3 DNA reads TGTGCCAGCAGTTTTGGTGTTCGGCCCCAGCATTTT.

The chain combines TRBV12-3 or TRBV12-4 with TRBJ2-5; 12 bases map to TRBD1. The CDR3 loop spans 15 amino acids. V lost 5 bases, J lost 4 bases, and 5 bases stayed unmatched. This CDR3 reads CASSGGQGAGETQYF. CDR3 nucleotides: TGTGCCAGCAGTGGGGGACAGGGGGCTGGAGAGACCCAGTACTTC.

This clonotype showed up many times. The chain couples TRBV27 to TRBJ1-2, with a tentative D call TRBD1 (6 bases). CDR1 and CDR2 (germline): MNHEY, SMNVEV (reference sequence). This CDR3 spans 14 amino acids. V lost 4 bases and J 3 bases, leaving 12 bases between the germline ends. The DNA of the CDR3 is TGTGCCAGCAGTTGGACAGCTAGGGACTATGGCTACACCTTC. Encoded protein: CASSWTARDYGYTF.